This T cell receptor beta chain was recorded in a study of a mutant IDH1 vaccine in newly diagnosed glioma. About the study: Patients arrived already treated with radiotherapy, temozolomide, or both, most having had both. Findings and caveats of the study: Of all patients, roughly 93% showed vaccine-induced immune responses. Pseudoprogression appears to have had no connection to changes in top peripheral T cell clonotypes.

On this clone: Its antigen is not known.

The CDR3 is 15 amino acids. V was pared by 5 bases and J by 5 bases, with 9 bases of the junction left unmatched. Germline lookup yields CDR1 SEHNR and CDR2 FQNEAQ (reference sequence). The data were produced by immunoSEQ multiplex PCR, yet TCRdb's version contains in-frame clones alone and is incomplete. Among roughly 70,000 clones listed, just over 85% were seen once. Time point here: baseline, week 1 (first vaccination visit). Noted treatment: pre-vaccination baseline after standard-of-care therapy. The chain carries TRBV7-9 and TRBJ2-3, with 8 bases lining up with TRBD1. The TCR sequence derives from a man aged 30 to 39 with glioma. Material: PBMCs, obtained from a glioma patient treated with radiotherapy, temozolomide or both. The DNA for the CDR3 is TGTGCCAGCAGCCCCGGACAGGGCAAGTTAGATACGCAGTATTTT. Its translation: CASSPGQGKLDTQYF.